Sequencing of this T cell receptor beta chain was carried out in a study of T cell responses to AZD1222 COVID-19 vaccine. The CDR3 is 16 amino acids. Trimming cost V 5 bases and J 6 bases, with 22 bases left between them. CDR1 is LNHNV and CDR2 is YYDKDF in the germline V gene (reference sequence). Note on this clone: Its target is unknown.

General observations from the study: Among the donors, most were white British and more were female, and clonal diversity was possibly underestimated.

The repertoire was sequenced with immunoSEQ multiplex PCR; TCRdb's copy has only in-frame clones and lacks some. Among about 200,000 clones listed, about 92% were seen once. The chain links TRBV15 to TRBJ1-1; D not resolved. The sequence was collected from an adult in good health. Sequencing used peripheral blood, obtained on day 0 of MenACWY control vaccination. CDR3 bases: TGTGCCACCAGCCCCGTAGTGGGCGTCGGGAAGCCTGAAGCTTTCTTT. It yields the protein CATSPVVGVGKPEAFF.